Included here is one TCR beta chain sequence, with context. The data belong to a study of blood T cell repertoires in COVID-19. The overall study: The analysed material was cDNA or gDNA that came from T cells, B-cell-depleted T cells, or PBMCs.

Libraries were prepared by immunoSEQ multiplex PCR; TCRdb keeps only in-frame clonotypes and omits some of them. The table includes 80,000 to 100,000 clones, less than 85% detected once. The CDR3 is 16 residues long. CDR1 MGHRA and CDR2 YSYEKL come from the germline V gene. The germline V and J ends were trimmed by 0 bases and 11 bases, with 22 bases remaining between them. The sequence came from a man in his 70s with COVID-19, enrolled during active disease. The sample comprised peripheral blood. The rearrangement links TRBV4-1 to TRBJ2-5, with D possibly matching TRBD1 (8 bases). As DNA, the CDR3 is TGCGCCAGCAGCCAAGAATCGACAGGGGTCGCGCGGGAGCAGTACTTC. It specifies CASSQESTGVAREQYF.